A selection of T cell receptor beta chains follows, all from one sample in a study of blood T cell repertoires in COVID-19. Using immunoSEQ multiplex PCR, the repertoire was profiled, and TCRdb retains in-frame clones only, with some absent. The sample comprises more than 80,000 clones, about four fifths of which are singletons, and around 15% rests with the top ten. Sequencing was carried out using peripheral blood. These TCRs come from a woman in her sixties with acute or convalescent COVID-19. CDR3s include the opening cysteine and the closing phenylalanine or tryptophan. Fields, in order: D gene, V gene, J gene, clone size, CDR3 protein, CDR3 DNA. D genes are given only for firm matches. Expanded clones get a size class; other rows say once, few or many, or leave the size out.

D: -
V: TRBV28
J: TRBJ1-4
size: -
CDR3: CASSPWGGNEKLFF
DNA: TGTGCCAGCAGTCCCTGGGGGGGCAATGAAAAACTGTTTTTT

D: -
V: TRBV7-2
J: TRBJ1-5
size: -
CDR3: CASSLALRTDRSQPQHF
DNA: TGTGCCAGCAGCCTAGCCCTACGGACAGACAGGAGTCAGCCCCAGCATTTT

D: -
V: TRBV2
J: TRBJ1-1
size: -
CDR3: CASSDNRVGEAFF
DNA: TGTGCCAGCAGTGACAACAGGGTGGGTGAAGCTTTCTTT

D: TRBD2
V: TRBV7-3
J: TRBJ2-2
size: -
CDR3: CASGGGTGELFF
DNA: TGTGCCAGCGGGGGGGGGACCGGGGAGCTGTTTTTT

D: -
V: TRBV11-2
J: TRBJ2-5
size: -
CDR3: CASSLNSLGGGETQYF
DNA: TGTGCCAGCAGCTTGAATTCTCTAGGGGGAGGGGAGACCCAGTACTTC

D: -
V: TRBV12-3/TRBV12-4
J: TRBJ2-7
size: -
CDR3: CASSLVTGYEQYF
DNA: TGTGCCAGCAGTTTAGTCACAGGGTACGAGCAGTACTTC

D: TRBD1
V: TRBV2
J: TRBJ1-4
size: -
CDR3: CASKFQDRGDEKLFF
DNA: TGTGCCAGCAAATTTCAGGACAGGGGCGATGAAAAACTGTTTTTT

D: TRBD2
V: TRBV6-5
J: TRBJ2-3
size: -
CDR3: CASSFGGGDTDTQYF
DNA: TGTGCCAGCAGTTTCGGCGGGGGGGACACAGATACGCAGTATTTT

D: TRBD1
V: TRBV12-3/TRBV12-4
J: TRBJ1-1
size: -
CDR3: CACRDRENTEAFF
DNA: TGTGCCTGCCGGGACAGGGAGAACACTGAAGCTTTCTTT

D: TRBD1
V: TRBV29-1
J: TRBJ2-7
size: -
CDR3: CSVASGWTGEQYF
DNA: TGCAGCGTCGCCTCGGGATGGACAGGCGAGCAGTACTTC

D: -
V: TRBV7-7
J: TRBJ2-2
size: -
CDR3: CASSPSTGNGELFF
DNA: TGTGCCAGCAGCCCTTCGACGGGTAACGGGGAGCTGTTTTTT

D: TRBD1
V: TRBV18
J: TRBJ2-3
size: -
CDR3: CASSPGQGFTDTQYF
DNA: TGTGCCAGCTCACCGGGACAGGGTTTCACAGATACGCAGTATTTT

D: TRBD1
V: TRBV2
J: TRBJ2-5
size: -
CDR3: CASGRGLGETQYF
DNA: TGTGCCAGCGGCAGGGGGCTGGGAGAGACCCAGTACTTC

D: TRBD1
V: TRBV2
J: TRBJ1-4
size: -
CDR3: CASSVDRAVANEKLFF
DNA: TGTGCCAGCAGCGTTGACAGGGCGGTAGCTAATGAAAAACTGTTTTTT

D: -
V: TRBV3-1/TRBV3-2
J: TRBJ2-1
size: -
CDR3: CASSQASSSNEQFF
DNA: TGTGCCAGCAGCCAAGCCTCCTCGAGTAATGAGCAGTTCTTC

D: TRBD1
V: TRBV2
J: TRBJ1-2
size: once
CDR3: CASKTGTGDNYGYTF
DNA: TGTGCCAGCAAGACCGGGACAGGAGATAACTATGGCTACACCTTC

D: -
V: TRBV7-9
J: TRBJ1-2
size: few
CDR3: CASGSGDGYTF
DNA: TGTGCCAGCGGGTCAGGCGACGGCTACACCTTC

D: TRBD1
V: TRBV9
J: TRBJ1-2
size: -
CDR3: CASSVDRGGYGYTF
DNA: TGTGCCAGCAGCGTAGACAGGGGTGGATATGGCTACACCTTC

D: -
V: TRBV23-1
J: TRBJ2-5
size: -
CDR3: CASSQLAGAMETQYF
DNA: TGCGCCAGCAGTCAATTGGCAGGGGCCATGGAGACCCAGTACTTC

D: TRBD2
V: TRBV2
J: TRBJ2-1
size: few
CDR3: CASSSSGGDNEQFF
DNA: TGTGCCAGCAGTTCCAGCGGGGGGGACAATGAGCAGTTCTTC

D: TRBD1
V: TRBV3-1/TRBV3-2
J: TRBJ1-3
size: -
CDR3: CASSPRDRAGNTIYF
DNA: TGTGCCAGCAGCCCCCGGGACAGGGCTGGAAACACCATATATTTT

D: TRBD2
V: TRBV6-5
J: TRBJ2-1
size: few
CDR3: CASSFAGGSENEQFF
DNA: TGTGCCAGCAGTTTTGCGGGAGGGTCAGAGAATGAGCAGTTCTTC

D: -
V: TRBV27
J: TRBJ1-2
size: -
CDR3: CASSLGGGRGNYGYTF
DNA: TGTGCCAGCAGCTTAGGGGGGGGTAGAGGTAACTATGGCTACACCTTC

D: TRBD2
V: TRBV6-5
J: TRBJ2-1
size: few
CDR3: CASSPRGGAYNEQFF
DNA: TGTGCCAGCAGCCCCCGGGGGGGGGCCTACAATGAGCAGTTCTTC

D: TRBD2
V: TRBV9
J: TRBJ2-3
size: -
CDR3: CASSPRGSGRPHTDTQYF
DNA: TGTGCCAGCAGCCCCCGGGGTAGCGGGAGGCCCCACACAGATACGCAGTATTTT

D: TRBD1
V: TRBV6-4
J: TRBJ1-1
size: -
CDR3: CASSAGTGFSEAFF
DNA: TGTGCCAGCAGCGCCGGGACAGGGTTCTCTGAAGCTTTCTTT

D: -
V: TRBV9
J: TRBJ1-2
size: -
CDR3: CASSVDQGNYGYTF
DNA: TGTGCCAGCAGCGTAGACCAGGGTAACTATGGCTACACCTTC

D: -
V: TRBV5-1
J: TRBJ1-1
size: -
CDR3: CASSHSSSNTEAFF
DNA: TGCGCCAGCAGCCATTCGAGCTCGAACACTGAAGCTTTCTTT

D: -
V: TRBV6-5
J: TRBJ1-1
size: once
CDR3: CASVNLPGTEAFF
DNA: TGTGCCAGCGTTAATCTTCCAGGGACTGAAGCTTTCTTT

D: TRBD1
V: TRBV6-5
J: TRBJ1-1
size: -
CDR3: CASSYGRQGVTEAFF
DNA: TGTGCCAGCAGTTACGGGAGACAGGGCGTCACTGAAGCTTTCTTT

D: -
V: TRBV2
J: TRBJ1-2
size: -
CDR3: CASSEFLGGYGYTF
DNA: TGTGCCAGCAGTGAATTTTTGGGAGGGTATGGCTACACCTTC

D: TRBD1
V: TRBV5-1
J: TRBJ2-5
size: -
CDR3: CASSPGQAGETQYF
DNA: TGCGCCAGCAGCCCGGGACAGGCCGGGGAGACCCAGTACTTC

D: -
V: TRBV28
J: TRBJ1-4
size: -
CDR3: CASSDIEKLFF
DNA: TGTGCCAGCAGCGACATTGAAAAACTGTTTTTT

D: TRBD1
V: TRBV7-2
J: TRBJ1-5
size: -
CDR3: CASSFMLDRGQPQHF
DNA: TGTGCCAGCAGCTTTATGTTGGACAGGGGTCAGCCCCAGCATTTT

D: TRBD1
V: TRBV6-6
J: TRBJ2-2
size: -
CDR3: CASSYGRDRGTGELFF
DNA: TGTGCCAGCAGTTACGGCCGGGACAGGGGCACCGGGGAGCTGTTTTTT

D: -
V: TRBV7-2
J: TRBJ1-2
size: -
CDR3: CASSREAGDGYTF
DNA: TGTGCCAGCAGCCGGGAGGCAGGGGATGGCTACACCTTC

D: -
V: TRBV9
J: TRBJ2-5
size: -
CDR3: CASSVVGGRSETQYF
DNA: TGTGCCAGCAGCGTAGTTGGAGGGAGATCGGAGACCCAGTACTTC

D: -
V: TRBV7-8
J: TRBJ1-1
size: few
CDR3: CASSLGKAGGYTEAFF
DNA: TGTGCCAGCAGCTTAGGCAAGGCGGGGGGGTACACTGAAGCTTTCTTT

D: -
V: TRBV27
J: TRBJ1-1
size: -
CDR3: CASSFSAITEAFF
DNA: TGTGCCAGCAGTTTCTCAGCGATCACTGAAGCTTTCTTT

D: -
V: TRBV30
J: TRBJ1-2
size: -
CDR3: CAWSYQTGSYGYTF
DNA: TGTGCCTGGAGTTATCAGACGGGAAGTTATGGCTACACCTTC

D: TRBD1
V: TRBV7-7
J: TRBJ2-2
size: -
CDR3: CASSQDRGYTGELFF
DNA: TGTGCCAGCAGCCAGGACAGGGGGTACACCGGGGAGCTGTTTTTT

D: -
V: TRBV28
J: TRBJ2-1
size: once
CDR3: CASRLVGEQFF
DNA: TGTGCCAGCAGACTAGTCGGTGAGCAGTTCTTC

D: -
V: TRBV7-2
J: TRBJ2-2
size: -
CDR3: CASSSFNTGELFF
DNA: TGTGCCAGCAGCTCCTTCAACACCGGGGAGCTGTTTTTT

D: -
V: TRBV19
J: TRBJ2-5
size: -
CDR3: CASKESRSGKRTQYF
DNA: TGTGCCAGTAAGGAGTCGAGATCGGGAAAGAGAACCCAGTACTTC

D: -
V: TRBV4-2
J: TRBJ1-1
size: -
CDR3: CASSQDLPGSSTLTEAFF
DNA: TGTGCCAGCAGCCAAGATCTTCCCGGGTCTTCTACTTTAACTGAAGCTTTCTTT

D: -
V: TRBV18
J: TRBJ1-1
size: few
CDR3: CASSQGQSTEAFF
DNA: TGTGCCAGCTCTCAAGGACAGTCCACTGAAGCTTTCTTT